This T cell receptor beta chain was sequenced for a study of T cells after posttransplantation cyclophosphamide. Some clones are missing from TCRdb's copy, which holds only in-frame ones; the method was immunoSEQ multiplex PCR. Here the sample spans approximately 52,000 clones, more than 70% being singletons. Germline-derived CDR1 and CDR2 are MNHEY and SMNVEV (reference sequence). V dropped 5 bases and J dropped 1 base, with 15 bases sitting between them. The CDR3 is 15 residues long. Study results and caveats: TRB overlap between skin or GI tissue T cells and blood was limited. TRB clonality was highly associated with recipient CMV seropositivity and reactivation.

As for this clone: The antigen is unknown.

Sequencing used PBMCs. This clonotype was sampled from a young man with a blood cancer, CMV-positive, and with a related stem cell donor. The V and J genes are TRBV27 and TRBJ2-7, with D maybe TRBD2 (6 bases). The CDR3 spells CASSHKSGTSYEQYF. Written as DNA, the CDR3 is TGTGCCAGCAGTCACAAATCCGGGACTTCCTACGAGCAGTACTTC.